The rows below give T cell receptor beta chains drawn from one sample of a study of identical twins. TCRdb re-derived calls from the 5' RACE reads in MiXCR, one entry per CDR3 protein. The table includes 500,000 or so distinct CDR3 sequences, more than 13% detected once. The same sample was also used in a study of yellow fever vaccine responses in identical twins.

Sequenced material: CD4+ T cells sorted from blood. The source is a woman aged 18-29 years in good health. The CDR3 runs from the conserved cysteine through the conserved F or W. D genes are given only for firm matches. Clone size appears in some rows only: once, few, many, or a class for an expanded clone.

CDR3 length | J gene | D gene | clone size | V gene | CDR3 DNA | CDR3 protein
14 | TRBJ1-1 | NA | NA | TRBV9 | TGTGCCAGCAGCGTCGGGGAAAGGCGCACTGAAGCTTTCTTT | CASSVGERRTEAFF
14 | TRBJ1-4 | TRBD1 | few | TRBV12-3/TRBV12-4 | TGTGCCAGCAGTTGGACAGGGAGGTCTGAAAAACTGTTTTTT | CASSWTGRSEKLFF
14 | TRBJ2-2 | NA | many | TRBV27 | TGTGCCATTCGGCCAAGAGGGAACACCGGGGAGCTGTTTTTT | CAIRPRGNTGELFF
13 | TRBJ2-7 | TRBD2 | NA | TRBV10-1 | TGCGCCAGCAGTGATCTAGGGAGGGGCGAGCAGTACTTC | CASSDLGRGEQYF
16 | TRBJ2-1 | TRBD1 | NA | TRBV5-6 | TGTGCCAGCAGCTTGAGGGGACAGGGGGGGCTCAATGAGCAGTTCTTC | CASSLRGQGGLNEQFF
15 | TRBJ2-5 | TRBD1 | few | TRBV19 | TGTGCCAGTAGTACCCCCGGACAGGGCCAAGAGACCCAGTACTTC | CASSTPGQGQETQYF
15 | TRBJ2-3 | NA | few | TRBV18 | TGTGCCAGCTCACCACCGACAGGCCGCACAGATACGCAGTATTTT | CASSPPTGRTDTQYF
13 | TRBJ1-1 | NA | NA | TRBV29-1 | TGCAGCGTTGTTAGGCCCCTGCAGTCTGAAGCTTTCTTT | CSVVRPLQSEAFF
15 | TRBJ1-2 | NA | NA | TRBV7-9 | TGTGCCAGCAGCTTAGACCTCGGGGCTGAAGGTGGCTACACCTTC | CASSLDLGAEGGYTF
15 | TRBJ2-2 | TRBD1 | NA | TRBV12-3/TRBV12-4 | TGTGCCAGCTCAGAAGACAGGGGGGACACCGGGGAGCTGTTTTTT | CASSEDRGDTGELFF
16 | TRBJ2-7 | NA | NA | TRBV20-1 | TGCAGTGCTAGACATCAAACCGGGGGAACTCTCTACGAGCAGTACTTC | CSARHQTGGTLYEQYF
15 | TRBJ2-2 | NA | NA | TRBV3-1 | TGTGCCAGCAGCCAAGAGGGCAGGGAAACAGGGGAGCTGTTTTTT | CASSQEGRETGELFF
19 | TRBJ2-2 | TRBD2 | few | TRBV7-3 | TGTGCCAGCAGCCTAAGAGCGACTAGCGGGGCGCCGAACACCGGGGAGCTGTTTTTT | CASSLRATSGAPNTGELFF
13 | TRBJ2-5 | TRBD1 | NA | TRBV6-2/TRBV6-3 | TGTGCCAGCAGGGTCGACAGGGACGAGACCCAGTACTTC | CASRVDRDETQYF
14 | TRBJ2-7 | TRBD2 | few | TRBV6-1 | TGTGCCAGCAGTCTAGCGGGAGAAGCAGTCGAGCAGTACTTC | CASSLAGEAVEQYF
14 | TRBJ2-2 | NA | many | TRBV5-1 | TGCGCCAGCAGCCGATCTAGATCCACCGGGGAGCTGTTTTTT | CASSRSRSTGELFF
11 | TRBJ2-7 | NA | few | TRBV21-1 | TGTGCCAGCAGCAAAGTGGACGAGCAGTACTTC | CASSKVDEQYF
15 | TRBJ2-3 | TRBD2 | NA | TRBV4-3 | TGCGCCAGCAGCCAAGGAGCGGGAGGCACAGATACGCAGTATTTT | CASSQGAGGTDTQYF
14 | TRBJ2-2 | TRBD2 | few | TRBV27 | TGTGCCAGCAGTTGGGCTAGCGGCACCGGGGAGCTGTTTTTT | CASSWASGTGELFF
18 | TRBJ1-2 | NA | NA | TRBV2 | TGTGCCAGCAGTGAAAAGGGGAGGGTGGTTTCGGCTAACTATGGCTACACCTTC | CASSEKGRVVSANYGYTF
15 | TRBJ2-7 | NA | many | TRBV18 | TGTGCCAGCTCGACTTCGCTAGGCGGTCTGGACGAGCAGTACTTC | CASSTSLGGLDEQYF
14 | TRBJ2-2 | NA | many | TRBV27 | TGTGCCAGCAGTTGGACGGGAAACACCGGGGAGCTGTTTTTT | CASSWTGNTGELFF
10 | TRBJ2-1 | NA | few | TRBV20-1 | TGCAGTGCAAGAGACAATGAGCAGTTCTTC | CSARDNEQFF
13 | TRBJ1-5 | NA | many | TRBV12-3/TRBV12-4 | TGTGCCAGCAGTTGGGCAGGCAATCAGCCCCAGCATTTT | CASSWAGNQPQHF
16 | TRBJ2-3 | NA | NA | TRBV20-1 | TGCAGTGCTAGAGCTGGGCAGCAGACTAGCACAGATACGCAGTATTTT | CSARAGQQTSTDTQYF
14 | TRBJ2-7 | TRBD2 | few | TRBV20-1 | TGCAGTGCGGACCGGTCTAGCGGGAGTTACGAGCAGTACTTC | CSADRSSGSYEQYF
16 | TRBJ2-7 | TRBD2 | NA | TRBV4-2 | TGTGCCAGCAGCCCTTACGGACTAGCGGGAGTCTACGAGCAGTACTTC | CASSPYGLAGVYEQYF
16 | TRBJ2-1 | TRBD2 | NA | TRBV5-1 | TGCGCCAGCAGCTTGGCACTAGCGGGGACCTACAATGAGCAGTTCTTC | CASSLALAGTYNEQFF
19 | TRBJ2-7 | TRBD1 | NA | TRBV11-1 | TGTGCCAGCAGCTCCATTCCGGGACAGGCCGTAACCTGGGGCTACGAGCAGTACTTC | CASSSIPGQAVTWGYEQYF
14 | TRBJ2-7 | NA | NA | TRBV12-3/TRBV12-4 | TGTGCCAGCAGTGGCACATTGGGCGCCTACGAGCAGTACTTC | CASSGTLGAYEQYF
16 | TRBJ1-6 | TRBD1 | NA | TRBV2 | TGTGCCAGCAGTGGAGACAGGGAGGCCTATAATTCACCCCTCCACTTT | CASSGDREAYNSPLHF
14 | TRBJ2-7 | TRBD1 | many | TRBV9 | TGTGCCAGCAGCGTAGGGAGACAGGGGGCCGAGCAGTACTTC | CASSVGRQGAEQYF
16 | TRBJ2-7 | TRBD2 | few | TRBV4-3 | TGCGCCAGCAGCCAAGCGCTACTAGCGGGAGATTACGAGCAGTACTTC | CASSQALLAGDYEQYF
15 | TRBJ2-7 | NA | NA | TRBV7-9 | TGTGCCAGCAGCCCCACCGGGAAGGCGGCCTACGAGCAGTACTTC | CASSPTGKAAYEQYF
11 | TRBJ2-5 | NA | few | TRBV11-2 | TGTGCCAGCAGCTTAGGGGGGGCGCCGTACTTC | CASSLGGAPYF
13 | TRBJ1-1 | NA | few | TRBV12-5 | TGTGCTAGTGGTTTGCAGGGAGTCTCTGAAGCTTTCTTT | CASGLQGVSEAFF
15 | TRBJ1-1 | TRBD1 | few | TRBV10-3 | TGTGCCATCAGTGAGAATTTCGGGGGGACAGAGGAAGCTTTCTTT | CAISENFGGTEEAFF
16 | TRBJ2-3 | TRBD2 | many | TRBV3-1 | TGTGCCAGCAGCCCCTGGGGAGGGAGGACGGCAGATACGCAGTATTTT | CASSPWGGRTADTQYF
16 | TRBJ2-1 | TRBD2 | many | TRBV6-1 | TGTGCCAGCAGAGCCTTCGGGACTAGCGGGAGAAATGAGCAGTTCTTC | CASRAFGTSGRNEQFF
16 | TRBJ2-5 | NA | few | TRBV5-6 | TGTGCCAGCAGCTTGCTACGGGGGGCCCGTCAAGAGACCCAGTACTTC | CASSLLRGARQETQYF
13 | TRBJ2-5 | NA | many | TRBV14 | TGTGCCAGCAGCCAAGGTCCCCAAGAGACCCAGTACTTC | CASSQGPQETQYF
16 | TRBJ2-5 | TRBD2 | few | TRBV5-1 | TGCGCCAGCGGCAGGACTAGCGGGTTTCGGGACGGGACCCAGTACTTC | CASGRTSGFRDGTQYF
16 | TRBJ2-2 | TRBD2 | NA | TRBV20-1 | TGCAGTGCTAGCAGACTAGCGCTATCGAACACCGGGGAGCTGTTTTTT | CSASRLALSNTGELFF
13 | TRBJ2-5 | NA | NA | TRBV29-1 | TGCAGCGTTGAAGCTAAAAGCGCGGAGACCCAGTACTTC | CSVEAKSAETQYF
16 | TRBJ2-1 | TRBD2 | few | TRBV5-1 | TGCGCCAGCAGCTTGCCTAGCGGGGCCTCTCTCAATGAGCAGTTCTTC | CASSLPSGASLNEQFF
15 | TRBJ1-5 | TRBD1 | NA | TRBV12-3/TRBV12-4 | TGTGCCAGCAGTTACGGGACAGGGGGCGGTCAGCCCCAGCATTTT | CASSYGTGGGQPQHF
14 | TRBJ2-5 | NA | few | TRBV21-1 | TGTGCCAGCAGCAAAGAAGGGGACCAAGAGACCCAGTACTTC | CASSKEGDQETQYF